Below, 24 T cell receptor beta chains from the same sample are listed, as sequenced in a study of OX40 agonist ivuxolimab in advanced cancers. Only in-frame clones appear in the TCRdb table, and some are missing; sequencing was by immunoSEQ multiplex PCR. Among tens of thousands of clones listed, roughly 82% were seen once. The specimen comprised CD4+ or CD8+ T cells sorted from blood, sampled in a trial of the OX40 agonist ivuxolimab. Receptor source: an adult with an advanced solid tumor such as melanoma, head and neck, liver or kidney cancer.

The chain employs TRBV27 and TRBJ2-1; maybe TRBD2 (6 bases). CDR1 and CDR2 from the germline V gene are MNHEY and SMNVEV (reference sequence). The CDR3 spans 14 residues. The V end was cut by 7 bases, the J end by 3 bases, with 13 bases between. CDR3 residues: CASTQAGRYNEQFF. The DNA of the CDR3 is TGTGCCAGCACGCAAGCGGGCCGCTACAATGAGCAGTTCTTC.

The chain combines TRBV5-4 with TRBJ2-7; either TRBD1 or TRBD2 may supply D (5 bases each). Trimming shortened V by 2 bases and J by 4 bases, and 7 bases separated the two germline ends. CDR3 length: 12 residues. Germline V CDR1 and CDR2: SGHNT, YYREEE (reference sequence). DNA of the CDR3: TGTGCCAGCAGCTTTGGGGGATACGAGCAGTACTTC. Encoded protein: CASSFGGYEQYF.

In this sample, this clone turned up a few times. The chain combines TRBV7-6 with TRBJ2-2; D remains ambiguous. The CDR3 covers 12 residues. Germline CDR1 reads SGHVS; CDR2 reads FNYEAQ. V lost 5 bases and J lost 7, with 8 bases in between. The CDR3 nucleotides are TGTGCCAGCAGCCTTCTGGGCGGGGAGCTGTTTTTT. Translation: CASSLLGGELFF.

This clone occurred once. The CDR3 DNA reads TGTGCCAGTAGTATTAGCAGGGCTGGCACCGGGGAGCTGTTTTTT. It codes for CASSISRAGTGELFF. The chain links TRBV19 to TRBJ2-2, with D possibly TRBD1 on 5 matching bases. Trimming removed 3 bases at V and 4 bases at J, with 12 bases between. CDR3 length: 15 residues. Per the germline V gene, CDR1 is LNHDA and CDR2 is SQIVND (reference sequence).

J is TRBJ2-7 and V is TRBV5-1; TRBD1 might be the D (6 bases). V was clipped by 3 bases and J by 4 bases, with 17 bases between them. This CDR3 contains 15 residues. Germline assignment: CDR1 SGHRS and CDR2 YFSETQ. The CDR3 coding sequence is TGCGCCAGCAGCTCCAGGGGCCTCGATCCGTACGAGCAGTACTTC. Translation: CASSSRGLDPYEQYF. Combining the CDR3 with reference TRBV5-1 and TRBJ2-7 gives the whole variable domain KAGVTQTPRYLIKTRGQQVTLSCSPISGHRSVSWYQQTPGQGLQFLFEYFSETQRNKGNFPGRFSGRQFSNSRSEMNVSTLELGDSALYLCASSSRGLDPYEQYFGPGTRLTVT.

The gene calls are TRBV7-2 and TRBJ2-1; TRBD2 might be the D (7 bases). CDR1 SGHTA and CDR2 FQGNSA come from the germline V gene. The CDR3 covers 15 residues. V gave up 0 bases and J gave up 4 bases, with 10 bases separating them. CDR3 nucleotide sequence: TGTGCCAGCAGCTTAGCGGGGGGGGCATACAATGAGCAGTTCTTC. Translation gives CASSLAGGAYNEQFF.

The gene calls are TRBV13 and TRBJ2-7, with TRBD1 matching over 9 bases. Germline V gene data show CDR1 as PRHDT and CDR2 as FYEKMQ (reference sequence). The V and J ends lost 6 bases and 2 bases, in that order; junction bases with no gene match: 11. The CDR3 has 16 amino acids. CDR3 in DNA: TGTGCCAGCAGTCAAGACCCTGGGACAGGGACCTACGAGCAGTACTTC. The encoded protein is CASSQDPGTGTYEQYF.

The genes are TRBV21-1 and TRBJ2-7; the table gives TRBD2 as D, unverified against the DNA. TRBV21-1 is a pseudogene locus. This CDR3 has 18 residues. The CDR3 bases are TGTGCCAGCAGCAAAGCAGTGACCGACTGGTGGGTTTCGGGCGAGCAGTACTTC. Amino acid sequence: CASSKAVTDWWVSGEQYF.

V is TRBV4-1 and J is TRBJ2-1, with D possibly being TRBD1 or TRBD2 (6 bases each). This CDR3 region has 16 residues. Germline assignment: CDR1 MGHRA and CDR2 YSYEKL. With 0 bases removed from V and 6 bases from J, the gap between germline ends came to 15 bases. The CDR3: CASSQEGGGSFNEQFF. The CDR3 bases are TGCGCCAGCAGCCAAGAAGGGGGAGGCTCTTTCAATGAGCAGTTCTTC.

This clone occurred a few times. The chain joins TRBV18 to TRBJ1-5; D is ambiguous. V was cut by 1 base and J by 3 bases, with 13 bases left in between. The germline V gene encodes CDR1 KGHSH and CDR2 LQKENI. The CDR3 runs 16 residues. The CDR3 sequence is CASSPRGLSTNQPQHF. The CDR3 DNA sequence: TGTGCCAGCTCACCACGAGGACTCTCCACCAATCAGCCCCAGCATTTT.

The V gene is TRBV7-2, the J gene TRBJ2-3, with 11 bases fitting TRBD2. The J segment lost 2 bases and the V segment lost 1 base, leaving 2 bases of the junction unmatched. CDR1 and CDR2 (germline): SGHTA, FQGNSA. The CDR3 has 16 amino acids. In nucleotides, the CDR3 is TGTGCCAGCAGCTTAGTAGCGGGGGGGTACACAGATACGCAGTATTTT. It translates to CASSLVAGGYTDTQYF.

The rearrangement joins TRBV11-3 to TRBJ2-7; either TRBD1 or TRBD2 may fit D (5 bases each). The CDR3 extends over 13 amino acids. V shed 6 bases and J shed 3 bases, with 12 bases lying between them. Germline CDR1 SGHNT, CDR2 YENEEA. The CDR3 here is CASSGRDGYEQYF. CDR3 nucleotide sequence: TGTGCCAGCAGTGGCAGGGACGGCTACGAGCAGTACTTC.

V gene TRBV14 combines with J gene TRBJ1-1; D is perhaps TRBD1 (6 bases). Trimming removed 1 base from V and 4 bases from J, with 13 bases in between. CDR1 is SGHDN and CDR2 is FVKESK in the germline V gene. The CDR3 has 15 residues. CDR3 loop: CASSQGWGAFTEAFF. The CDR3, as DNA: TGTGCCAGCAGCCAAGGGTGGGGGGCTTTCACTGAAGCTTTCTTT.

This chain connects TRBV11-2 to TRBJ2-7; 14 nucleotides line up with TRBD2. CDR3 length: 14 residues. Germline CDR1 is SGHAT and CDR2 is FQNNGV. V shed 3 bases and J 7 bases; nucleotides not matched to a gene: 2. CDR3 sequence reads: CASSLTSGGVEQYF. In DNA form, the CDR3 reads TGTGCCAGCAGCTTGACTAGCGGGGGGGTAGAGCAGTACTTC.

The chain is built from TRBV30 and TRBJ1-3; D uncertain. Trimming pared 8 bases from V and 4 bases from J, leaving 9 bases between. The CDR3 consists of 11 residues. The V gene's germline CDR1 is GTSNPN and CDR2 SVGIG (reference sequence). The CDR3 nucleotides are TGTGCCGGTCGACTCGGAAACACCATATATTTT. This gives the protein CAGRLGNTIYF. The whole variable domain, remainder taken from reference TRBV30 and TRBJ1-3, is SQTIHQWPATLVQPVGSPLSLECTVEGTSNPNLYWYRQAAGRGLQLLFYSVGIGQISSEVPQNLSASRPQDRQFILSSKKLLLSDSGFYLCAGRLGNTIYFGEGSWLTVV.

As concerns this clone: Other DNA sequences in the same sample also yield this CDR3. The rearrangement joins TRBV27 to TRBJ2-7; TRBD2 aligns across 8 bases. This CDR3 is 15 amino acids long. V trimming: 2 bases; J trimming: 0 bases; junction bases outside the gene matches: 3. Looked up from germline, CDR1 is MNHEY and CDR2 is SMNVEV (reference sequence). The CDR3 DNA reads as TGTGCCAGCAGTTTACTAGCGGGCAGCTCCTACGAGCAGTACTTC. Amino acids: CASSLLAGSSYEQYF.

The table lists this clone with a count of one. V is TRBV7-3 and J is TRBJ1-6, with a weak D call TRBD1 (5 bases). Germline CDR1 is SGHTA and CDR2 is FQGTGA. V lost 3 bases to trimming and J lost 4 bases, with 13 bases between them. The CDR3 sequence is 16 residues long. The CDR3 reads CASSFQGIPYNSPLHF. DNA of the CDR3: TGTGCCAGCAGCTTCCAGGGTATCCCTTATAATTCACCCCTCCACTTT.

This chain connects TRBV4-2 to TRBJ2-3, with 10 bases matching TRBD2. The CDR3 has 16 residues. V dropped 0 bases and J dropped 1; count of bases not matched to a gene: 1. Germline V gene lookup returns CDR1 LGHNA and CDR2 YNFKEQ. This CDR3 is CASSQDLAGGTDTQYF. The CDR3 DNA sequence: TGTGCCAGCAGCCAAGACCTAGCGGGGGGCACAGATACGCAGTATTTT.

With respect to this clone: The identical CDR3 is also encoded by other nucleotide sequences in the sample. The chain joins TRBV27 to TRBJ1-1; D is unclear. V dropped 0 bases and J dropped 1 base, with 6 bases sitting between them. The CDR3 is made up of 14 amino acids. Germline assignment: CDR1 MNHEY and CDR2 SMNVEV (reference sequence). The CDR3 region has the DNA TGTGCCAGCAGTTTATCGTTCCAGAACACTGAAGCTTTCTTT. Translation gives CASSLSFQNTEAFF.

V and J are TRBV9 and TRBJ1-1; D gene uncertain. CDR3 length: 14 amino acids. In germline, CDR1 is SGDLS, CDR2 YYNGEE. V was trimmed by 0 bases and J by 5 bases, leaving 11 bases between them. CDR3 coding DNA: TGTGCCAGCAGCGTAGTCCCTGGGTGGACTGAAGCTTTCTTT. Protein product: CASSVVPGWTEAFF.

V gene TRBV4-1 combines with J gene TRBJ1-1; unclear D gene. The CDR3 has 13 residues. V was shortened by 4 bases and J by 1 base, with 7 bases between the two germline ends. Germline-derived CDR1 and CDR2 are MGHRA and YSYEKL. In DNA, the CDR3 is TGCGCCAGCAGCCGGGCGGAGAACACTGAAGCTTTCTTT. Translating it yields CASSRAENTEAFF.

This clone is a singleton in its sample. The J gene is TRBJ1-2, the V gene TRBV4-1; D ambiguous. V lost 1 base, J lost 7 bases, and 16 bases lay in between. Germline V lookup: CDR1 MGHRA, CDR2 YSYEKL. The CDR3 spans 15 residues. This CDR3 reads CASSQVAEVVPGYTF. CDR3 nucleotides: TGCGCCAGCAGCCAAGTAGCTGAGGTGGTTCCTGGCTACACCTTC.

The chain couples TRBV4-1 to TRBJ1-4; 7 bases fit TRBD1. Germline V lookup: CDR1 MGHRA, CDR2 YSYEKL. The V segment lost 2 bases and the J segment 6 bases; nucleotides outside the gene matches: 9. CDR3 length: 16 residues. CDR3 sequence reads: CASSQSMTGRDEKLFF. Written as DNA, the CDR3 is TGCGCCAGCAGCCAATCTATGACAGGGCGGGATGAAAAACTGTTTTTT.

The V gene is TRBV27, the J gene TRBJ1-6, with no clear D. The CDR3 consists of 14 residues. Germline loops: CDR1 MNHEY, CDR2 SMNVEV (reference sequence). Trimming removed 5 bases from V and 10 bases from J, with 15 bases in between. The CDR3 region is CASSTPTGFSPLHF. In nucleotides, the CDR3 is TGTGCCAGCAGTACCCCGACCGGGTTCTCACCCCTCCACTTT.